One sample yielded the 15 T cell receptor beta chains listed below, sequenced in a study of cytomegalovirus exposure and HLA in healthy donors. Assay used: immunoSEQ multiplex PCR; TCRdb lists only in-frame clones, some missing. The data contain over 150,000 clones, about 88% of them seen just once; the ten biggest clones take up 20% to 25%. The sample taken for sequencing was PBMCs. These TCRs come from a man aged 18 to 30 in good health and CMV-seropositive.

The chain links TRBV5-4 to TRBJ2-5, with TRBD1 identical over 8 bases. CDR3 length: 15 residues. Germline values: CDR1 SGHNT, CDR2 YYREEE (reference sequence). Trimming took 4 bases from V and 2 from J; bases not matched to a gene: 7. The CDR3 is CASSMDRDRQETQYF. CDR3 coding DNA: TGTGCCAGCAGCATGGACCGGGACAGGCAAGAGACCCAGTACTTC.

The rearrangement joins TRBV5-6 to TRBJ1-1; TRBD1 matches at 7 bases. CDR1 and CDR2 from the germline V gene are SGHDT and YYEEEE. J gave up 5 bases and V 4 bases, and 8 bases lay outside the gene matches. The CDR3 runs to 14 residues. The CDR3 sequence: CASSRGQGRTEAFF. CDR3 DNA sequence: TGTGCCAGCAGCAGGGGGCAGGGGAGGACTGAAGCTTTCTTT.

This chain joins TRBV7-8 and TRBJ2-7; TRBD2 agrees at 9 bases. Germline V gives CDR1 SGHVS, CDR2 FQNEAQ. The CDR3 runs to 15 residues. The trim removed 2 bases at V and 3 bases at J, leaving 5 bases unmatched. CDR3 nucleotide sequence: TGTGCCAGCAGCTTAAGCGGGAGGACCCACTACGAGCAGTACTTC. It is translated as CASSLSGRTHYEQYF.

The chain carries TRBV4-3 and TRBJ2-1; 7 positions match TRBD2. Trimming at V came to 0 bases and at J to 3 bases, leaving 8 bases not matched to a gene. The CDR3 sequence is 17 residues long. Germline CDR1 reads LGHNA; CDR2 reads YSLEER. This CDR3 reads CASSQDMGGRVYNEQFF. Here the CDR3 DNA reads TGCGCCAGCAGCCAAGATATGGGCGGGAGAGTCTACAATGAGCAGTTCTTC.

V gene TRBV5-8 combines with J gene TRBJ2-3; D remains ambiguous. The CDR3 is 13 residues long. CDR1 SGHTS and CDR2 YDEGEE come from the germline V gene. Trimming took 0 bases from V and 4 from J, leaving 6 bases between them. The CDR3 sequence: CASSLGASDTQYF. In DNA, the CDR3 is TGTGCCAGCAGCTTGGGAGCGTCAGATACGCAGTATTTT.

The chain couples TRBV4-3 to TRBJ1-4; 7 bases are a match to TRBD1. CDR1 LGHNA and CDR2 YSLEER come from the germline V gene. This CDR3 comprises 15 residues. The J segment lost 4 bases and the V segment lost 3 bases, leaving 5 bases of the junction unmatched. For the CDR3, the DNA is TGCGCCAGCAGCCAGGGGGACAGAAATAATGAAAAACTGTTTTTT. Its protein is CASSQGDRNNEKLFF.

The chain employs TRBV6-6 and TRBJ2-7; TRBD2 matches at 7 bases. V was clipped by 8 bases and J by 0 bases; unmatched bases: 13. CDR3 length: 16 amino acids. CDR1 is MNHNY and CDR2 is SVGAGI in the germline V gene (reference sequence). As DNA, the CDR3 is TGTGCCAGCCAAAGGGGTTGGGGGACTACCTCCTACGAGCAGTACTTC. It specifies CASQRGWGTTSYEQYF.

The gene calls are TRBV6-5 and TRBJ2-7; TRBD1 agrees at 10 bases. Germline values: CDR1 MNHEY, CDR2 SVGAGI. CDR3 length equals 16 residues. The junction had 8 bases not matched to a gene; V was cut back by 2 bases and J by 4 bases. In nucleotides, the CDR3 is TGTGCCAGCAGTTACGCCCCGGGACAGGGGATATACGAGCAGTACTTC. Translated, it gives CASSYAPGQGIYEQYF.

CDR3 region: CASTPGGGNGNQPQHF. The CDR3 nucleotides read TGTGCCAGCACCCCGGGAGGGGGCAACGGCAATCAGCCCCAGCATTTT. The chain links TRBV6-6 to TRBJ1-5; TRBD1 aligns across 7 bases. CDR1 and CDR2 from the germline V gene are MNHNY and SVGAGI (reference sequence). Trimming took 7 bases from V and 2 from J; bases not matched to a gene: 11. The CDR3 has 16 amino acids.

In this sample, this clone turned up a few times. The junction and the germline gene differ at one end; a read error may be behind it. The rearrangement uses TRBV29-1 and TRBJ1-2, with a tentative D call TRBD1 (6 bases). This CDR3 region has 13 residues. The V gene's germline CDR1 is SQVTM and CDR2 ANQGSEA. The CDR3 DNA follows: TGCAGCGCTGAACAGGGCCCCAACTATGGCTACACCTTC. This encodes CSAEQGPNYGYTF.

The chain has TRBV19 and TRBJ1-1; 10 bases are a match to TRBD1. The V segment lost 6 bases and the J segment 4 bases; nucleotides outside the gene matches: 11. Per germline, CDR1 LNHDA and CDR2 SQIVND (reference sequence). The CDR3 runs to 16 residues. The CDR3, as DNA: TGTGCCAGTAGAGTTTCCGGGGACAGGGGATTCACTGAAGCTTTCTTT. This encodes CASRVSGDRGFTEAFF.

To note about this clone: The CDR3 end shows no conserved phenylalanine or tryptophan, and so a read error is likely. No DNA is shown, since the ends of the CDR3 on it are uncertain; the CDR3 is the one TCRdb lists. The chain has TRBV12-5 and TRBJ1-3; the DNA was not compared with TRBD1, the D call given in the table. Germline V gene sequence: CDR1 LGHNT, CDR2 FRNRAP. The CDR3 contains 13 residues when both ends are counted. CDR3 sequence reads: CASGLVNRGHPTY.

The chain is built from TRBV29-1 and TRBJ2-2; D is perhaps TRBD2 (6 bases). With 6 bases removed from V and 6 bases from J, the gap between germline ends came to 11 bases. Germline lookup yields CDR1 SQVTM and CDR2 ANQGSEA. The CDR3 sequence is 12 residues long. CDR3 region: CSVSTGAGELFF. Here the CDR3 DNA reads TGCAGCGTCTCTACGGGGGCCGGGGAGCTGTTTTTT.

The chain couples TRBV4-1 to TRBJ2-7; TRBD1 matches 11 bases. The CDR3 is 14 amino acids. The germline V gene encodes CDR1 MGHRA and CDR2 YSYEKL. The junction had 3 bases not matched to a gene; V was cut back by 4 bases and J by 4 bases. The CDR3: CASSRGQGAYEQYF. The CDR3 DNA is TGCGCCAGCAGCCGAGGACAGGGGGCTTACGAGCAGTACTTC.

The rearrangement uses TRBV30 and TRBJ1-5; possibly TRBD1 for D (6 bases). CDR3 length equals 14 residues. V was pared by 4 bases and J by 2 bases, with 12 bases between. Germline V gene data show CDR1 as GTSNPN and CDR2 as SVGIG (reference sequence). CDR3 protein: CAWTLRGGNQPQHF. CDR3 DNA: TGTGCCTGGACCCTCAGGGGTGGCAATCAGCCCCAGCATTTT.